The 32 T cell receptor beta chains reported below all come from one sample, sequenced in a study of shared clonotypes between healthy human individuals. Assay: immunoSEQ multiplex PCR; the TCRdb copy retains only in-frame clones and omits some. Among about 2.2 million clones listed, 93% were seen once. Only CD45RO-negative cells positively selected for CCR7 counted as naive CD8 cells, so terminally differentiated effector memory CD45RA+ cells were excluded. The sample was naive CD8+ T cells from PBMCs. The receptors come from a young man in good health. Some clones in this sample may be carry-over from other donors' samples.

The V gene is TRBV27, the J gene TRBJ1-1; D unclear. This CDR3 has 13 amino acids. V shed 5 bases and J shed 3 bases, with 10 bases lying between them. Germline V lookup: CDR1 MNHEY, CDR2 SMNVEV (reference sequence). The CDR3: CASSVRAHTEAFF. CDR3 DNA sequence: TGTGCCAGCAGTGTAAGGGCCCACACTGAAGCTTTCTTT.

The chain uses TRBV7-2 and TRBJ2-3, with D tentatively TRBD1 (5 bases). V shed 5 bases and J shed 2 bases, with 20 bases lying between them. This CDR3 is 17 amino acids long. Per germline, CDR1 SGHTA and CDR2 FQGNSA. The CDR3 nucleotides are TGTGCCAGCAGCCTACCTTCAGGGCCGACTCACACAGATACGCAGTATTTT. It encodes CASSLPSGPTHTDTQYF.

The chain couples TRBV6-1 to TRBJ2-1; D is ambiguous. The CDR3 covers 16 residues. Germline V gene sequence: CDR1 MNHNS, CDR2 SASEGT. Trimming cost V 2 bases and J 0 bases, with 11 bases left between them. For the CDR3, the DNA is TGTGCCAGCAGTGAAAGACTCTCGAGCTCCTACAATGAGCAGTTCTTC. This translates into CASSERLSSSYNEQFF.

This chain connects TRBV5-8 to TRBJ2-7; D gene ambiguous. V lost 4 bases, J lost 3 bases, and 11 bases lay in between. Germline CDR1 is SGHTS and CDR2 is YDEGEE. The CDR3 consists of 13 residues. DNA of the CDR3: TGTGCCAGCAGCCCCTTGGCTCACTACGAGCAGTACTTC. This sequence encodes CASSPLAHYEQYF.

The sample holds a few counts of this clone. The genes are TRBV15 and TRBJ1-1; D is unresolved. V was cut by 0 bases and J by 2 bases, with 13 bases left in between. CDR3 length: 16 residues. The germline V gene encodes CDR1 LNHNV and CDR2 YYDKDF (reference sequence). The CDR3: CATSRDRAGSNTEAFF. DNA for the CDR3: TGTGCCACCAGCAGAGATAGGGCAGGATCTAACACTGAAGCTTTCTTT.

As DNA, the CDR3 is TGTGCCAGCAAGTATAGGCAGGGTAGCAATCAGCCCCAGCATTTT. As protein: CASKYRQGSNQPQHF. V is TRBV6-5 and J is TRBJ1-5; TRBD1 might be the D (5 bases). CDR1 and CDR2 (germline): MNHEY, SVGAGI. Deletions cut 7 bases from V and 0 bases from J, with 13 bases between. This CDR3 has 15 amino acids.

The genes are TRBV27 and TRBJ2-1; TRBD2 aligns across 11 bases. This CDR3 is built from 16 residues. Germline lookup yields CDR1 MNHEY and CDR2 SMNVEV (reference sequence). V lost 3 bases to trimming and J lost 10 bases; unmatched junction nucleotides: 11. Written as DNA, the CDR3 is TGTGCCAGCAGTTTGCTAGCGGGAGGCCTGAGTTACGAGCAGTTCTTC. As protein: CASSLLAGGLSYEQFF.

V is TRBV5-4 and J is TRBJ1-2; 8 bases fit TRBD1. CDR3 size: 14 residues. Germline assignment: CDR1 SGHNT and CDR2 YYREEE (reference sequence). V lost 6 bases to trimming and J lost 0 bases; unmatched junction nucleotides: 4. The DNA for the CDR3 is TGTGCCAGCACCCGGACAGGGACTAACTATGGCTACACCTTC. Translating gives CASTRTGTNYGYTF.

The V call is TRBV27, the J call TRBJ1-1; a weak D match, TRBD1 (6 bases). The ends were cut back, 2 bases at V and 8 bases at J, with 15 bases in the middle. Looked up from germline, CDR1 is MNHEY and CDR2 is SMNVEV (reference sequence). The CDR3 contains 14 residues. The CDR3: CASSLGQTPGEAFF. In DNA form, the CDR3 reads TGTGCCAGCAGTTTAGGACAGACCCCGGGGGAAGCTTTCTTT.

The chain carries TRBV5-6 and TRBJ2-5; 8 positions match TRBD1. TRBJ2-7 explains the end of the DNA better; the J call may be wrong. The CDR3 is 14 residues long. The germline V gene encodes CDR1 SGHDT and CDR2 YYEEEE. CDR3: CASSLQGGMYEQYF. CDR3 in DNA: TGTGCCAGCAGCCTACAGGGGGGTATGTACGAGCAGTACTTC.

This chain uses TRBV2 with TRBJ2-1, with 16 bases lining up with TRBD2. The CDR3 covers 17 residues. From germline, CDR1 is SNHLY and CDR2 FYNNEI. Trimming cost V 9 bases and J 1 base; bases outside gene matches: 6. CDR3 loop: CASLGTSGRGSYNEQFF. CDR3 nucleotide sequence: TGTGCCAGTCTAGGGACTAGCGGGAGGGGGTCCTACAATGAGCAGTTCTTC.

The V and J genes are TRBV4-3 and TRBJ2-3; 9 bases are shared with TRBD2. CDR1 and CDR2 from the germline V gene are LGHNA and YSLEER. The CDR3 extends over 16 amino acids. With 0 bases clipped from V and 3 bases from J, the junction kept 4 bases outside the gene matches. Here the CDR3 DNA reads TGCGCCAGCAGCCAAGATCTGAGCGGGAGGACAGATACGCAGTATTTT. Translation gives CASSQDLSGRTDTQYF.

This chain uses TRBV4-1 with TRBJ2-7, with 10 positions matching TRBD1. The V gene end was trimmed by 3 bases and the J gene end by 4 bases; junction bases not matched to a gene: 6. This CDR3 spans 15 amino acids. Per germline, CDR1 MGHRA and CDR2 YSYEKL. The CDR3 region is CASSHTTGGGYEQYF. The CDR3 region has the DNA TGCGCCAGCAGCCACACGACAGGGGGCGGGTACGAGCAGTACTTC.

The CDR3 loop reads CASNQGGDEQYF. The DNA for the CDR3 is TGTGCCAGCAATCAGGGGGGGGACGAGCAGTACTTC. J is TRBJ2-7 and V is TRBV28, with D possibly called TRBD1 or TRBD2 (7 bases each). From germline, CDR1 is MDHEN and CDR2 SYDVKM. V shed 7 bases and J shed 5 bases, with 12 bases lying between them. CDR3 size: 12 residues.

V usage is TRBV28 and J usage is TRBJ2-5; TRBD1 matches at 8 bases. CDR1 and CDR2 (germline): MDHEN, SYDVKM. The junction had 3 bases not matched to a gene; V was cut back by 7 bases and J by 2 bases. The CDR3 totals 13 residues. The CDR3 region is CASKTGGQETQYF. The CDR3 nucleotides read TGTGCCAGCAAAACAGGGGGTCAAGAGACCCAGTACTTC.

Notes on this clone: The sample carries other DNA sequences with the same CDR3. This chain uses TRBV7-9 with TRBJ2-7, with D possibly matching TRBD1 (5 bases). The V gene's germline CDR1 is SEHNR and CDR2 FQNEAQ (reference sequence). V was shortened by 1 base and J by 2 bases, with 9 bases between the two germline ends. CDR3 length: 14 residues. The CDR3: CASSLGGRPYEQYF. Here the CDR3 DNA reads TGTGCCAGCAGCTTAGGGGGCAGACCCTACGAGCAGTACTTC.

The chain has TRBV5-1 and TRBJ2-7, with 14 bases identical to TRBD2. The CDR3 runs to 18 residues. V was pared by 3 bases and J by 3 bases, with 11 bases of the junction left unmatched. Germline assignment: CDR1 SGHRS and CDR2 YFSETQ. The CDR3 loop is CASSSMPGLAGVFYEQYF. As DNA, the CDR3 is TGCGCCAGCAGCTCAATGCCGGGACTAGCGGGAGTTTTCTACGAGCAGTACTTC. The complete variable domain, with remaining parts taken from reference TRBV5-1 and TRBJ2-7, reads KAGVTQTPRYLIKTRGQQVTLSCSPISGHRSVSWYQQTPGQGLQFLFEYFSETQRNKGNFPGRFSGRQFSNSRSEMNVSTLELGDSALYLCASSSMPGLAGVFYEQYFGPGTRLTVT.

The rearrangement joins TRBV4-1 to TRBJ1-1; D is unresolved. This CDR3 comprises 16 residues. Germline CDR1 and CDR2: MGHRA and YSYEKL. Trimming left V 10 bases short and J 0 bases short, with 21 bases between. As DNA, the CDR3 is TGCGCCATCCGCGCGGCAGCAGACTACATGAACACTGAAGCTTTCTTT. Its translation: CAIRAAADYMNTEAFF.

DNA for the CDR3: TGTGCCACTTCCTCCTACAATGAGCAGTTCTTC. This sequence encodes CATSSYNEQFF. The genes are TRBV6-4 and TRBJ2-1; no clear D gene. V was clipped by 10 bases and J by 0 bases, with 4 bases between them. The CDR3 is 11 amino acids. Germline CDR1 is MRHNA and CDR2 is SNTAGT.

The V and J genes are TRBV27 and TRBJ2-4; D is ambiguous. The CDR3 consists of 13 residues. With 3 bases removed from V and 9 bases from J, the gap between germline ends came to 12 bases. Germline V gene sequence: CDR1 MNHEY, CDR2 SMNVEV (reference sequence). In nucleotides, the CDR3 is TGTGCCAGCAGTTTGTCCCCCCCGGCCATTCAGTACTTC. It encodes CASSLSPPAIQYF.

The rearrangement links TRBV5-4 to TRBJ1-2, with 7 positions matching TRBD1. This CDR3 comprises 14 residues. The germline CDR1 and CDR2 sequences are SGHNT and YYREEE (reference sequence). V was pared by 3 bases and J by 4 bases, with 6 bases of the junction left unmatched. CDR3 protein: CASSSTGAGYGYTF. In nucleotides, the CDR3 is TGTGCCAGCAGCTCAACAGGGGCAGGCTATGGCTACACCTTC.

This clone was picked up one time. The genes are TRBV7-9 and TRBJ2-3; a possible D gene is TRBD2 (5 bases). The CDR3 loop spans 15 amino acids. Germline values: CDR1 SEHNR, CDR2 FQNEAQ (reference sequence). V dropped 5 bases and J dropped 3 bases, with 15 bases sitting between them. The CDR3 sequence: CASSLLGGWTDTQYF. For the CDR3, the DNA is TGTGCCAGCAGCCTCTTAGGAGGCTGGACAGATACGCAGTATTTT.

With regard to this clone: Additional DNA sequences in this sample encode the identical CDR3. This chain links TRBV27 with TRBJ2-3; D not resolved. Germline-derived CDR1 and CDR2 are MNHEY and SMNVEV (reference sequence). This CDR3 contains 14 residues. The germline V and J ends were trimmed by 5 bases and 0 bases, with 9 bases remaining between them. CDR3 protein: CASSLIPSTDTQYF. CDR3 nucleotide sequence: TGTGCCAGCAGTCTAATCCCAAGCACAGATACGCAGTATTTT.

The CDR3 protein is CASSSPASYEQYF. The CDR3 DNA reads as TGTGCCAGCAGCAGCCCGGCCTCCTACGAGCAGTACTTC. The chain couples TRBV7-6 to TRBJ2-7, with D unresolved. Trimming removed 5 bases from V and 0 bases from J, with 8 bases in between. From germline, CDR1 is SGHVS and CDR2 FNYEAQ. CDR3 length equals 13 residues.

This rearrangement joins TRBV6-6 to TRBJ1-1; maybe TRBD1 (5 bases). The V end lost 8 bases, the J end lost 0 bases, and 16 bases lay between the germline ends. This CDR3 is built from 15 residues. Per germline, CDR1 MNHNY and CDR2 SVGAGI (reference sequence). CDR3 DNA: TGTGCCAGCGGCCTAGGGGAAAGTATGAACACTGAAGCTTTCTTT. The encoded protein is CASGLGESMNTEAFF.

The chain carries TRBV29-1 and TRBJ2-7, with 9 bases aligning to TRBD2. J gave up 3 bases and V 0 bases, and 3 bases lay outside the gene matches. The CDR3 runs to 14 residues. In germline, CDR1 is SQVTM, CDR2 ANQGSEA. In DNA, the CDR3 is TGCAGCGTTGAAGAGCGGGAGGGGGGCTACGAGCAGTACTTC. It encodes CSVEEREGGYEQYF.

This rearrangement joins TRBV5-6 to TRBJ1-4, with D unresolved. V lost 6 bases and J lost 5, with 17 bases in between. This CDR3 is built from 15 residues. Germline V gene sequence: CDR1 SGHDT, CDR2 YYEEEE. This chain's CDR3 is CASTSPHVPNEKLFF. CDR3 bases: TGTGCCAGCACCTCCCCCCATGTTCCCAATGAAAAACTGTTTTTT.

The V gene is TRBV7-2, the J gene TRBJ2-1, with D tentatively TRBD2 (5 bases). The CDR3 spans 13 residues. Germline assignment: CDR1 SGHTA and CDR2 FQGNSA. Trimming took 1 base from V and 8 from J, leaving 9 bases between them. The CDR3 spells CASSLDLGDEQFF. The CDR3 region has the DNA TGTGCCAGCAGCTTAGATTTGGGAGATGAGCAGTTCTTC.

The chain joins TRBV6-6 to TRBJ2-5, with a weak D call TRBD1 (5 bases). The V and J ends lost 1 base and 2 bases respectively, with 11 bases between them. Germline CDR1 MNHNY, CDR2 SVGAGI (reference sequence). This CDR3 spans 15 amino acids. Here the CDR3 reads CASSYYTGGQETQYF. The CDR3 DNA reads TGTGCCAGCAGTTACTATACAGGCGGTCAAGAGACCCAGTACTTC.

V and J are TRBV4-1 and TRBJ1-1; 7 bases are a match to TRBD1. The CDR3 has 14 amino acids. With V trimmed by 4 bases and J by 10 bases, 12 bases remained unmatched. Germline loops: CDR1 MGHRA, CDR2 YSYEKL. In nucleotides, the CDR3 is TGCGCCAGCAGCCTAAGCGAAGGGGGCGTTGTAGCTTTCTTT. It specifies CASSLSEGGVVAFF.

This chain uses TRBV7-9 with TRBJ2-2; 7 positions match TRBD2. The germline CDR1 and CDR2 sequences are SEHNR and FQNEAQ (reference sequence). There are 19 residues in the CDR3. The trim removed 2 bases at V and 1 base at J, leaving 13 bases unmatched. CDR3: CASSLSFIGLAENTGELFF. As DNA, the CDR3 is TGTGCCAGCAGCTTAAGTTTCATTGGGCTAGCGGAGAACACCGGGGAGCTGTTTTTT.

The chain uses TRBV5-1 and TRBJ2-7; TRBD2 matches 7 bases. Germline V lookup: CDR1 SGHRS, CDR2 YFSETQ. The J segment lost 2 bases and the V segment lost 4 bases, leaving 9 bases of the junction unmatched. The CDR3 consists of 15 residues. The DNA for the CDR3 is TGCGCCAGCAGCCCCCTGCGGGAGCAACCCTACGAGCAGTACTTC. This sequence encodes CASSPLREQPYEQYF. Full variable domain (missing parts from reference TRBV5-1 and TRBJ2-7): KAGVTQTPRYLIKTRGQQVTLSCSPISGHRSVSWYQQTPGQGLQFLFEYFSETQRNKGNFPGRFSGRQFSNSRSEMNVSTLELGDSALYLCASSPLREQPYEQYFGPGTRLTVT.